Listed below are T cell receptor beta chains from one sample, sequenced in a study of cytomegalovirus exposure and HLA in healthy donors. Here immunoSEQ multiplex PCR was the method, and the copy in TCRdb shows in-frame clones only, minus some. The data contain about 150,000 clones, around 72% of them seen just once; the ten biggest clones take up roughly 2.1%. The source material was PBMCs. The receptors come from a man aged 40-49 years in good health and CMV-seronegative. CDR3s leave out the opening cysteine and the closing phenylalanine or tryptophan. Fields, in order: CDR3 protein, V gene, J gene, CDR3 length, D gene. D genes are given only for firm matches.

ATSRGQGPYEQY	TRBV15	TRBJ2-7	12	TRBD1
SVEGVFDYGYP	TRBV29-1	TRBJ1-2	11	NA
ASRWTSGGVDTQY	TRBV19	TRBJ2-3	13	TRBD2
ASSIGTPAYNEQF	TRBV11-2	TRBJ2-1	13	NA
ASSYFGTSNNEQF	TRBV6-5	TRBJ2-1	13	TRBD2
ASRRSEGQETQY	TRBV6-1	TRBJ2-5	12	NA
ASGPGSQETQY	TRBV12-5	TRBJ2-5	11	NA
ASSVSSVTLNYGYT	TRBV9	TRBJ1-2	14	NA
ASSMDTQETQY	TRBV19	TRBJ2-5	11	NA
ASSESRVQPQH	TRBV2	TRBJ1-5	11	NA
ASSWLGDNQPQH	TRBV7-2	TRBJ1-5	12	NA